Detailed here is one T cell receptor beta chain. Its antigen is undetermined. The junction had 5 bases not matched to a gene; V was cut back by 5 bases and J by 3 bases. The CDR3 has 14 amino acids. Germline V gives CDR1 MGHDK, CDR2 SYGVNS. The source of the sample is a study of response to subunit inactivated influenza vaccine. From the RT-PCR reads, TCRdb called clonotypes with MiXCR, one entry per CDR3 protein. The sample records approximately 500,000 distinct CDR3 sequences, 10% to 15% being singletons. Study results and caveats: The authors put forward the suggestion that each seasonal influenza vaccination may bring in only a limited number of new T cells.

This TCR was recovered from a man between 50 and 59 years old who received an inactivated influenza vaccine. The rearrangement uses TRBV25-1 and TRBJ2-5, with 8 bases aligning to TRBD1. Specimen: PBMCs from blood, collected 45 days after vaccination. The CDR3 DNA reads TGTGCCAGCAGTTCGGACAGGGCCGAAGAGACCCAGTACTTC. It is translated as CASSSDRAEETQYF.